Each of the 18 T cell receptor beta chains below was sequenced from the same sample in a study of blood T cell repertoires in COVID-19. The repertoire was sequenced with immunoSEQ multiplex PCR; TCRdb's copy has only in-frame clones and lacks some. The sample comprises 50,000 or so clones, more than 85% of which are singletons, and less than 20% rests with the top ten. Sequences were obtained from peripheral blood. The receptors originated from a human donor with active COVID-19. The donor label of this sample is uncertain.

V is TRBV15 and J is TRBJ1-3; D not resolved. Trimming shortened V by 7 bases and J by 4 bases, and 8 bases separated the two germline ends. The CDR3 runs to 12 residues. Germline-derived CDR1 and CDR2 are LNHNV and YYDKDF (reference sequence). CDR3 bases: TGTGCCACCACTGCGAACGGAAACACCATATATTTT. The encoded protein is CATTANGNTIYF.

The chain couples TRBV29-1 to TRBJ1-1; 9 bases line up with TRBD1. V was clipped by 6 bases and J by 4 bases; unmatched bases: 0. The CDR3 totals 11 residues. Germline-derived CDR1 and CDR2 are SQVTM and ANQGSEA. In nucleotides, the CDR3 is TGCAGCGTGGACAGGGGCACTGAAGCTTTCTTT. Protein sequence: CSVDRGTEAFF. The complete variable domain, with remaining parts taken from reference TRBV29-1 and TRBJ1-1, reads SAVISQKPSRDICQRGTSLTIQCQVDSQVTMMFWYRQQPGQSLTLIATANQGSEATYESGFVIDKFPISRPNLTFSTLTVSNMSPEDSSIYLCSVDRGTEAFFGQGTRLTVV.

This clone was seen more than once but under ten times. This chain joins TRBV5-4 and TRBJ1-2; 8 bases agree with TRBD1. V lost 3 bases to trimming and J lost 3 bases; unmatched junction nucleotides: 7. This CDR3 region has 15 residues. Germline lookup yields CDR1 SGHNT and CDR2 YYREEE (reference sequence). CDR3 protein: CASSSPDRVYYGYTF. Here the CDR3 DNA reads TGTGCCAGCAGCTCGCCGGACAGGGTCTACTATGGCTACACCTTC.

This clone was seen just once. The chain joins TRBV4-3 to TRBJ1-2; the D gene is possibly TRBD1 (6 bases). Germline CDR1 LGHNA, CDR2 YSLEER. Trimming removed 1 base from V and 6 bases from J, with 18 bases in between. The CDR3 totals 16 residues. CDR3 DNA: TGCGCCAGCAGCCAAGCGAGGGGGGGGCTGGTAGATGGCTACACCTTC. Translated, it gives CASSQARGGLVDGYTF.

The J gene is TRBJ2-5, the V gene TRBV27; D remains unclear. V was clipped by 5 bases and J by 2 bases, with 15 bases between them. From germline, CDR1 is MNHEY and CDR2 SMNVEV (reference sequence). This CDR3 has 15 residues. The DNA for the CDR3 is TGTGCCAGCAGTCCCTCAAATTTGGCTCAAGAGACCCAGTACTTC. Protein sequence: CASSPSNLAQETQYF.

This clone was detected only a few times. V is TRBV25-1 and J is TRBJ2-7, with TRBD2 identical over 7 bases. The germline CDR1 and CDR2 sequences are MGHDK and SYGVNS. The CDR3 is 18 amino acids. J was trimmed by 2 bases and V by 6 bases; bases with no gene match: 19. CDR3 amino acids: CASSPYETGGTPPYEQYF. For the CDR3, the DNA is TGTGCCAGCAGCCCATATGAGACGGGGGGTACCCCTCCCTACGAGCAGTACTTC.

The rearrangement links TRBV5-4 to TRBJ2-3; 7 bases agree with TRBD2. The V gene end was trimmed by 0 bases and the J gene end by 1 base; junction bases not matched to a gene: 5. The CDR3 has 16 residues. The germline V gene encodes CDR1 SGHNT and CDR2 YYREEE (reference sequence). The CDR3 region has the DNA TGTGCCAGCAGCTTGGCCCAGCGGGGAGGCACAGATACGCAGTATTTT. It yields the protein CASSLAQRGGTDTQYF. Based on the CDR3 plus reference TRBV5-4 and TRBJ2-3, the full variable domain is ETGVTQSPTHLIKTRGQQVTLRCSSQSGHNTVSWYQQALGQGPQFIFQYYREEENGRGNFPPRFSGLQFPNYSSELNVNALELDDSALYLCASSLAQRGGTDTQYFGPGTRLTVL.

The rearrangement uses TRBV19 and TRBJ1-2; possible D gene TRBD1, 5 bases. The V and J ends lost 3 bases and 3 bases respectively, with 8 bases between them. The CDR3 is 13 residues long. Germline V CDR1 and CDR2: LNHDA, SQIVND (reference sequence). The CDR3 DNA follows: TGTGCCAGTAGTATGTGGGGGGACTATGGCTACACCTTC. Translation gives CASSMWGDYGYTF.

The count of this clone is one. The rearrangement uses TRBV7-2 and TRBJ2-7; D perhaps matches TRBD2 (5 bases). The CDR3 extends over 14 amino acids. Trimming stripped 2 bases from V and 5 bases from J, with 13 bases between. CDR1 and CDR2 from the germline V gene are SGHTA and FQGNSA. CDR3 DNA: TGTGCCAGCAGCTTAATGGTCTCCGGGGACGAGCAGTACTTC. This translates into CASSLMVSGDEQYF.

The V gene is TRBV5-4, the J gene TRBJ2-3; 14 bases match TRBD2. Germline loops: CDR1 SGHNT, CDR2 YYREEE (reference sequence). This CDR3 comprises 18 residues. The junction had 4 bases not matched to a gene; V was cut back by 1 base and J by 0 bases. CDR3 in DNA: TGTGCCAGCAGCTTGAGACTAGCGGGGGGGCTAAGCACAGATACGCAGTATTTT. It encodes CASSLRLAGGLSTDTQYF.

This chain joins TRBV5-4 and TRBJ2-7, with 8 bases identical to TRBD1. Looked up from germline, CDR1 is SGHNT and CDR2 is YYREEE (reference sequence). CDR3 length equals 15 residues. V dropped 4 bases and J dropped 4; count of bases not matched to a gene: 10. The CDR3, as DNA: TGTGCCAGCAGCCCGAAAGGACAGGGACTTTACGAGCAGTACTTC. This translates into CASSPKGQGLYEQYF.

The chain has TRBV18 and TRBJ1-1, with TRBD1 as a possible D gene (6 bases). The germline CDR1 and CDR2 sequences are KGHSH and LQKENI. This CDR3 spans 16 amino acids. Trimming removed 0 bases at V and 0 bases at J, with 11 bases between. The CDR3 DNA reads TGTGCCAGCTCACCACCTTCAGGGGCCATGAACACTGAAGCTTTCTTT. Translating gives CASSPPSGAMNTEAFF.

V gene TRBV7-6 combines with J gene TRBJ2-1; weak D call: TRBD2 (5 bases). The CDR3 is 16 amino acids. V was cut by 5 bases and J by 0 bases, with 14 bases left in between. Germline V gene data show CDR1 as SGHVS and CDR2 as FNYEAQ. The DNA of the CDR3 is TGTGCCAGCAGCCTATTAACTGGGAGCTCCTACAATGAGCAGTTCTTC. Translating gives CASSLLTGSSYNEQFF.

V usage is TRBV6-1 and J usage is TRBJ2-7, with a tentative D call TRBD1 (5 bases). This CDR3 contains 16 residues. The germline gives CDR1 MNHNS, CDR2 SASEGT. V lost 0 bases, J lost 2 bases, and 14 bases lay in between. The CDR3 DNA follows: TGTGCCAGCAGTGAAGCGCTAGGCAGGGCCGCCTACGAGCAGTACTTC. Its translation: CASSEALGRAAYEQYF.

V and J are TRBV19 and TRBJ2-6, with TRBD1 identical over 11 bases. Germline V gene data show CDR1 as LNHDA and CDR2 as SQIVND (reference sequence). The V segment lost 6 bases and the J segment 0 bases; nucleotides outside the gene matches: 16. This CDR3 has 21 residues. This CDR3 reads CASRPAAPGQGEHSGANVLTF. CDR3 nucleotide sequence: TGTGCCAGTAGACCAGCTGCCCCGGGACAGGGGGAACACTCTGGGGCCAACGTCCTGACTTTC. Using reference TRBV19 and TRBJ2-6 for the parts outside the CDR3, the full variable domain is DGGITQSPKYLFRKEGQNVTLSCEQNLNHDAMYWYRQDPGQGLRLIYYSQIVNDFQKGDIAEGYSVSREKKESFPLTVTSAQKNPTAFYLCASRPAAPGQGEHSGANVLTFGAGSRLTVL.

This chain links TRBV16 with TRBJ2-5, with TRBD1 matching 8 bases. The CDR3 is 14 residues long. The J segment lost 5 bases and the V segment lost 6 bases, leaving 8 bases of the junction unmatched. In germline, CDR1 is KGHSY, CDR2 FQNENV. CDR3 in amino acids: CASSGQGVGETQYF. The DNA for the CDR3 is TGTGCCAGCAGTGGACAGGGAGTGGGGGAGACCCAGTACTTC. Complete variable domain (other parts from reference TRBV16 and TRBJ2-5): GEEVAQTPKHLVRGEGQKAKLYCAPIKGHSYVFWYQQVLKNEFKFLISFQNENVFDETGMPKERFSAKCLPNSPCSLEIQATKLEDSAVYFCASSGQGVGETQYFGPGTRLLVL.

The rearrangement links TRBV4-3 to TRBJ2-1; 8 positions agree with TRBD1. The V gene end was trimmed by 3 bases and the J gene end by 6 bases; junction bases not matched to a gene: 1. The CDR3 consists of 13 residues. CDR1 LGHNA and CDR2 YSLEER come from the germline V gene. DNA for the CDR3: TGCGCCAGCAGCCAGGGGACAGGCAATGAGCAGTTCTTC. It encodes CASSQGTGNEQFF.

The chain recombines TRBV19 with TRBJ2-2; perhaps TRBD1 as D (5 bases). V was cut by 3 bases and J by 2 bases, with 13 bases left in between. Germline CDR1 is LNHDA and CDR2 is SQIVND (reference sequence). The CDR3 sequence is 16 residues long. CDR3 protein: CASSIGQGVNTGELFF. CDR3 sequence (DNA): TGTGCCAGTAGTATCGGGCAGGGTGTAAACACCGGGGAGCTGTTTTTT.